Listed below are T cell receptor beta chains from one sample, sequenced in a study of regulatory T cells. TCRdb's copy holds only in-frame clones and misses some; the assay was immunoSEQ multiplex PCR. The sample includes around 29,000 clones, more than 85% of them seen just once. Sequencing input: conventional CD4+ T cells sorted from blood. The receptors derive from a child between 2 and 9 years old with CD3G deficiency. Each CDR3 is given with its conserved first and last residue. The D gene is left open where the match is weak. Size is stated for part of the rows, as once, few or many counts, or as a class when the clone is expanded.

j_call | d_call | clone_size | v_call | cdr3_nt | cdr3_aa
TRBJ1-2 | NA | NA | TRBV7-9 | TGTGCCAGCAGCCAAGGGAGTAAGGAAGGCTACACCTTC | CASSQGSKEGYTF
TRBJ1-5 | NA | NA | TRBV27 | TGTGCCAGCACCTCTGAGAGAGGGGCTCAGCCCCAGCATTTT | CASTSERGAQPQHF
TRBJ2-5 | NA | NA | TRBV6-1 | TGTGCCAGCAGTCAGGAGCAAGAGACCCAGTACTTC | CASSQEQETQYF
TRBJ1-1 | TRBD1 | NA | TRBV10-2 | TGCGCCAGCAGTCGACAGGGGGCGCGGACTGAAGCTTTCTTT | CASSRQGARTEAFF
TRBJ2-6 | TRBD1 | NA | TRBV19 | TGTGCCAGTAGCCAGACAGGGGGCTCTGGGGCCAACGTCCTGACTTTC | CASSQTGGSGANVLTF
TRBJ2-7 | NA | NA | TRBV28 | TGTGCCAGCAGCTCAGGGGGGGTAGGGGAAAACGAGCAGTACTTC | CASSSGGVGENEQYF
TRBJ1-5 | NA | NA | TRBV28 | TGTGCCAGCAGGCGGTTCTTTAATCAGCCCCAGCATTTT | CASRRFFNQPQHF
TRBJ1-1 | NA | NA | TRBV11-2 | TGTGCCAGCAGCGTATTGGCGGGAGGCACTGAAGCTTTCTTT | CASSVLAGGTEAFF
TRBJ1-1 | TRBD1 | NA | TRBV6-1 | TGTGCCAGCAGCCGCGGACAGGGGTACACTGAAGCTTTCTTT | CASSRGQGYTEAFF
TRBJ2-2 | NA | NA | TRBV19 | TGTGCCAGTAGTACCCCTCGCGGGACCGGGGAGCTGTTTTTT | CASSTPRGTGELFF
TRBJ2-7 | NA | NA | TRBV28 | TGTGCCAGCAGTTTGGGGTTCGAAGGATACGAGCAGTACTTC | CASSLGFEGYEQYF
TRBJ2-1 | TRBD1 | once | TRBV18 | TGTGCCAGCTCACCACTGGGACAGGGTCTTGACAATGAGCAGTTCTTC | CASSPLGQGLDNEQFF
TRBJ2-1 | TRBD2 | NA | TRBV6-1 | TGTGCCAACCGGGCGTCGGGAGGGGGTGAGCAGTTCTTC | CANRASGGGEQFF
TRBJ1-4 | NA | NA | TRBV28 | TGTGCCAGCAGTACCCGGACAGCCGGGCTGTTTTTT | CASSTRTAGLFF
TRBJ2-1 | TRBD1 | NA | TRBV18 | TGTGCCAGCTCACCACTCGCGGGACAGGGATCCGAGCAGTTCTTC | CASSPLAGQGSEQFF
TRBJ2-1 | NA | NA | TRBV27 | TGTGCCAGCAAGGCCTCCCCCGGGCTAGATTACAATGAGCAGTTCTTC | CASKASPGLDYNEQFF
TRBJ2-1 | NA | NA | TRBV7-9 | TGTGCCAGCAGCCCCCTGGGTGAGCAGTTCTTC | CASSPLGEQFF
TRBJ2-2 | TRBD2 | once | TRBV28 | TGTGCCAGCAGACTAGCGGGAGGGAACACCGGGGAGCTGTTTTTT | CASRLAGGNTGELFF
TRBJ2-7 | TRBD1 | NA | TRBV6-1 | TGTGCCAGCAGCGCGGGACAGGGAGGCAACGAGCAGTACTTC | CASSAGQGGNEQYF
TRBJ2-7 | TRBD1 | NA | TRBV28 | TGTGCCAGCAGTCCCCATAGAGACAGGGGCCACGAGCAGTACTTC | CASSPHRDRGHEQYF
TRBJ2-6 | NA | NA | TRBV4-2 | TGTGCCAGCAGCCAAGCGGGCTCTGGGGCCAACGTCCTGACTTTC | CASSQAGSGANVLTF
TRBJ2-1 | TRBD2 | NA | TRBV4-1 | TGCGCCAGCAGCCAAGAGTCGGCTAGCGGGAAAGATGGCTATGAGCAGTTCTTC | CASSQESASGKDGYEQFF
TRBJ1-5 | NA | NA | TRBV21-1 | TGTGCCAGCAGCCAGAACACAGCAGATAGCAATCAGCCCCAGCATTTT | CASSQNTADSNQPQHF
TRBJ2-3 | NA | NA | TRBV10-3 | TGTGCCATCAGTGAGCGGGGACGCACAGATACGCAGTATTTT | CAISERGRTDTQYF
TRBJ2-7 | NA | NA | TRBV10-3 | TGTGCCATCAGTGGTGTCGGGAGCGGCTACGAGCAGTACTTC | CAISGVGSGYEQYF
TRBJ1-2 | NA | few | TRBV6-1 | TGTGCCAGCAGTGATCCCGGAATGGGGAACTATGGCTACACCTTC | CASSDPGMGNYGYTF
TRBJ2-1 | TRBD2 | NA | TRBV28 | TGTGCCAGCAGTGGTATCGCGACTAGCGGGAGAAGAAGCAGTGAGCAGTTCTTC | CASSGIATSGRRSSEQFF
TRBJ1-1 | NA | NA | TRBV6-6 | TGTGCCAGCAGTTACTCACAGGGCGTGGGCACTGAAGCTTTCTTT | CASSYSQGVGTEAFF